Sequencing of this T cell receptor beta chain was carried out in a study of follicular helper T cells after annual influenza vaccination (dated by TCRdb to 2017 to 2019). In the study overall: Blood was collected on days 0, 7 and 28 after each seasonal influenza vaccination. To study recall of cTfh clones, some subjects were followed across successive annual vaccinations spanning the 2013-2014, 2014-2015 and 2015-2016 seasons. One week after vaccination, a second recruited cohort of 12 to 13 subjects (Table S1) displayed a similar ICOS+CD38+ cTfh response. Multi-year samples were obtained from about 6 subjects, with two vaccination seasons covered for a few subjects and three seasons covered for two subjects. The 2013-2014 samples were cryopreserved, while the 2015 samples were processed right after collection.

Worth noting for this clone: This clone's antigen is unknown. No qualities accompany the bases; no much larger clone lies one base away.

The germline V gene specifies SGHTA as CDR1 and FQGNSA as CDR2. Spanning cysteine to phenylalanine, the CDR3 consists of 13 amino acids. The sequence is cut down to CDR3 DNA, 39 bases in frame from base 1. Trimming removed 0 bases from V and 6 bases from J, leaving 9 bases between the germline ends. Reading the label with the study, this specimen's time point is: 2015-2016 season, 7 days after influenza vaccination. Seasonal inactivated influenza vaccine (Fluvarix) was administered to adults, and sorted blood CD4 subsets were tracked by TCRB sequencing before and after vaccination. To be eligible, subjects had to be community-dwelling and could not have received an influenza vaccine during the previous 6 months. Exclusions included influenza vaccine contraindications, substance abuse, HIV/AIDS, active malignancy, immunomodulatory medication and active illness such as respiratory infection. At each time point, roughly 35 to 110 mL of blood was collected. Non-naive CD4+CXCR5+PD-1+ cells were defined as circulating Tfh and were sorted into ICOS+CD38+ and ICOS-CD38- fractions. Ficoll-Paque PLUS or SepMate separation was used to isolate PBMC. Before DNA extraction, cell subsets were sorted from PBMC on a BD FACS Aria.

Receptor libraries were prepared by the immunoSEQ multiplex PCR assay. Adaptive Biotechnologies carried out TCRB amplification, library preparation, sequencing and preliminary bioinformatics at Survey level resolution. For TCRB sequencing, genomic DNA from sorted cTfh populations was amplified by multiplex PCR. In the original analysis: Clonality was calculated in R as 1 minus normalized Shannon entropy, and the Gini index was calculated with the R package ineq. The overlap score was defined as the summed counts of shared sequences divided by the total counts of all sequences in both compared samples. Significance of shared clonotypes was assessed by Fisher's exact test, with a theoretical repertoire of 10^7 TCRB sequences assumed. Drawn from immuneACCESS, this table holds only the in-frame rearrangements with V and J called that TCRdb kept. Clones are partly lost; checked studies trace under half to an unresolved V gene and leave the rest unexplained. That table supplies the V and J calls and clone size; D and trimming were determined from the DNA. The sample contains roughly 4,900 clones, nearly 85% of them found a single time. The ten largest clones add up to approximately 1.1% of the sample.

Paper-wide results and their limitations: Day 7 ICOS+CD38+ clones were most often found later in ICOS-CD38- cTfh, suggesting that subset may serve as a memory reservoir. Successive annual vaccinations recalled a recurrent oligoclonal ICOS+CD38+ cTfh response that contained tetramer and AIM influenza-specific clonotypes. ICOS+CD38+ cTfh clonality correlated with the frequency of that population, and its change correlated with the change in circulating plasmablast frequency. Rare clonotypes could not be sampled because productive TCRB sequences were recovered from only about 9-20% of the analyzed cells.

The rearranged chain carries TRBV7-2 and TRBJ2-7; the D gene cannot be resolved beyond TRBD1 or TRBD2, each matching 5 bases. This sample comprised CXCR5+ CD38- circulating T follicular helper cells from blood, obtained 7 days after influenza vaccination. The cell subset or site label on this specimen signifies: circulating Tfh, non-naive CD4+CXCR5+PD-1+ (ICOS+CD38+ or ICOS-CD38-). The clonotype was recovered from an adult who received the influenza vaccine. The CDR3 loop reads CASSLAQGREQYF. The nucleotide sequence is given as TGTGCCAGCAGCTTAGCCCAGGGACGCGAGCAGTACTTC.